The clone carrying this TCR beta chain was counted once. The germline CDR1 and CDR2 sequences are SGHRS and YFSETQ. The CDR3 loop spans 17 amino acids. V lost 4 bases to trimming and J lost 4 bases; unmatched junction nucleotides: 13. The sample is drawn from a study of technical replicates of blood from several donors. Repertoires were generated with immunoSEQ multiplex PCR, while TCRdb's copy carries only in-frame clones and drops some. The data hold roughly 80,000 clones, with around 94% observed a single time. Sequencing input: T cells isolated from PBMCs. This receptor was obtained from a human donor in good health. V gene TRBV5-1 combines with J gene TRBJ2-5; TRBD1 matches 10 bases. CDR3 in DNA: TGCGCCAGCAGCCCGATGAGAGGGACAGGGGCTGGAGAGACCCAGTACTTC. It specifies CASSPMRGTGAGETQYF.